What follows are 23 T cell receptor beta chains derived from one specimen sequenced in a study of cytomegalovirus exposure and HLA in healthy donors. The PCR made use of 60 Vbeta and 13 Jbeta primers. Data came from immunoSEQ multiplex PCR; TCRdb stores just in-frame clones and leaves some out. The table lists around 75,000 clones, with around 15% in the top ten. Specimen: PBMCs. These receptors all stem from a man aged 45 to 65 in good health and CMV-seropositive.

The rearrangement links TRBV6-1 to TRBJ2-1, with 11 bases lining up with TRBD2. This CDR3 is built from 15 residues. The V gene's germline CDR1 is MNHNS and CDR2 SASEGT. Trimming cost V 5 bases and J 4 bases; bases outside gene matches: 4. CDR3 protein: CASSMTSGEYNEQFF. The CDR3 nucleotides read TGTGCCAGCAGTATGACTAGCGGGGAGTACAATGAGCAGTTCTTC.

The chain employs TRBV28 and TRBJ1-5, with TRBD1 identical over 7 bases. Germline V gives CDR1 MDHEN, CDR2 SYDVKM. Unmatched junction bases numbered 4, after V lost 5 bases and J lost 0 bases. The CDR3 is 15 amino acids. The CDR3 protein is CASSTQGISNQPQHF. The CDR3 nucleotides read TGTGCCAGCAGTACACAGGGGATTAGCAATCAGCCCCAGCATTTT.

The rearrangement links TRBV12-5 to TRBJ1-1, with 9 bases matching TRBD1. Trimming at V came to 7 bases and at J to 7 bases, leaving 10 bases not matched to a gene. The germline gives CDR1 LGHNT, CDR2 FRNRAP. This CDR3 comprises 14 residues. The CDR3, as DNA: TGTGCTAGTGCCAAGGGACAGGGTGGCGGTGAAGCTTTCTTT. It codes for CASAKGQGGGEAFF.

CDR3 bases: TGTGCCAGCAGCTTAGCGGCCCCAGATACGCAGTATTTT. This gives the protein CASSLAAPDTQYF. The V call is TRBV7-2, the J call TRBJ2-3; D is undetermined. V was pared by 0 bases and J by 4 bases, with 5 bases between. Germline V gene lookup returns CDR1 SGHTA and CDR2 FQGNSA. This CDR3 comprises 13 residues.

As DNA, the CDR3 is TGTGCCAGCTCACCACGGAACCAGGAAACCTACGAGCAGTACTTC. Encoded protein: CASSPRNQETYEQYF. The chain is built from TRBV18 and TRBJ2-7, with D uncertain. Germline loops: CDR1 KGHSH, CDR2 LQKENI. This CDR3 region has 15 residues. Trimming took off 1 base at V and 2 bases at J, with 12 bases between the two ends.

The CDR3 DNA follows: TGTGCCAGCTCAGCAGGATTGAACACTGAAGCTTTCTTT. It specifies CASSAGLNTEAFF. V usage is TRBV18 and J usage is TRBJ1-1, with unresolved D. Germline-derived CDR1 and CDR2 are KGHSH and LQKENI. The CDR3 is 13 amino acids. V lost 5 bases and J 0 bases, leaving 7 bases between the germline ends.

The V and J genes are TRBV4-2 and TRBJ1-3; no clear D. V was pared by 5 bases and J by 0 bases, with 11 bases between. The CDR3 length is 15 residues. Germline V gene data show CDR1 as LGHNA and CDR2 as YNFKEQ. The CDR3 sequence: CASSSRVFSGNTIYF. CDR3 in DNA: TGTGCCAGCAGCTCCCGGGTATTCTCTGGAAACACCATATATTTT.

V and J are TRBV9 and TRBJ2-1, with 10 bases lining up with TRBD1. CDR1 is SGDLS and CDR2 is YYNGEE in the germline V gene. V shed 6 bases and J 8 bases; nucleotides not matched to a gene: 11. The CDR3 contains 15 residues. The CDR3, as DNA: TGTGCCAGCACCAAGGGACAGGGGTTCCTCCATGAGCAGTTCTTC. As protein: CASTKGQGFLHEQFF.

V is TRBV4-2 and J is TRBJ2-2, with 12 bases identical to TRBD1. Losses at the gene ends were 0 bases for V and 3 bases for J; bases not matched to a gene: 14. This CDR3 comprises 21 residues. Germline lookup yields CDR1 LGHNA and CDR2 YNFKEQ. The CDR3 region is CASSQDLSYRDRGPDTGELFF. In DNA, the CDR3 is TGTGCCAGCAGCCAAGATCTTTCCTACCGGGACAGGGGGCCGGACACCGGGGAGCTGTTTTTT.

This chain links TRBV7-3 with TRBJ2-1; 7 bases are a match to TRBD1. Germline trimming cut 5 bases from V and 0 bases from J; bases unmatched to any gene: 7. The CDR3 length is 16 residues. Germline V CDR1 and CDR2: SGHTA, FQGTGA. The CDR3 region has the DNA TGTGCCAGCAGCCCACAGGGACAGAACTCCTACAATGAGCAGTTCTTC. This translates into CASSPQGQNSYNEQFF. The full variable domain, with the rest looked up from reference TRBV7-3 and TRBJ2-1, is GAGVSQTPSNKVTEKGKYVELRCDPISGHTALYWYRQSLGQGPEFLIYFQGTGAADDSGLPNDRFFAVRPEGSVSTLKIQRTERGDSAVYLCASSPQGQNSYNEQFFGPGTRLTVL.

The chain recombines TRBV28 with TRBJ2-7; 15 positions agree with TRBD2. The CDR3 has 15 amino acids. Germline V gene data show CDR1 as MDHEN and CDR2 as SYDVKM. V trimming: 6 bases; J trimming: 4 bases; junction bases outside the gene matches: 4. The CDR3 region is CASSPGTSGRYEQYF. As DNA, the CDR3 is TGTGCCAGCAGCCCCGGGACTAGCGGGAGGTACGAGCAGTACTTC.

J is TRBJ1-5 and V is TRBV28; D is undetermined. The CDR3 is 13 amino acids. V lost 2 bases to trimming and J lost 4 bases, with 6 bases between them. Germline lookup yields CDR1 MDHEN and CDR2 SYDVKM. CDR3 DNA: TGTGCCAGCAGTTTAGCCGGGAATCAGCCCCAGCATTTT. Translating it yields CASSLAGNQPQHF.

The CDR3 here is CASSRTGGSYGYTF. CDR3 nucleotide sequence: TGTGCCAGCAGCAGGACAGGGGGAAGCTATGGCTACACCTTC. J is TRBJ1-2 and V is TRBV7-9; 10 bases are a match to TRBD1. J lost 4 bases, V lost 5 bases, and 4 bases had no gene match. CDR3 length: 14 amino acids. Germline V gene lookup returns CDR1 SEHNR and CDR2 FQNEAQ (reference sequence).

The chain employs TRBV18 and TRBJ1-1; TRBD1 aligns across 8 bases. The V and J ends lost 3 bases and 1 base, in that order; junction bases with no gene match: 1. Germline V gene sequence: CDR1 KGHSH, CDR2 LQKENI. This CDR3 comprises 14 residues. The CDR3 nucleotides are TGTGCCAGCTCACCGACAGGGGAGAACACTGAAGCTTTCTTT. Residues: CASSPTGENTEAFF.

The V and J genes are TRBV2 and TRBJ1-4, with a possible D match to TRBD1 (6 bases). The germline V gene encodes CDR1 SNHLY and CDR2 FYNNEI. The germline V and J ends were trimmed by 5 bases and 7 bases, with 14 bases remaining between them. This CDR3 contains 14 residues. The CDR3 nucleotides are TGTGCCAGCAGTCAGCAGGGGCAGAGTGAAAAACTGTTTTTT. Translation gives CASSQQGQSEKLFF.

This rearrangement joins TRBV29-1 to TRBJ1-5, with D uncertain. Trimming removed 1 base at V and 0 bases at J, with 10 bases between. Germline V gene data show CDR1 as SQVTM and CDR2 as ANQGSEA. The CDR3 consists of 15 residues. The CDR3 nucleotides read TGCAGCGTTGAAGCCAGAACCTCTAGCAATCAGCCCCAGCATTTT. Translation gives CSVEARTSSNQPQHF.

The rearrangement joins TRBV19 to TRBJ1-5; D remains ambiguous. The CDR3 sequence is 15 residues long. Germline values: CDR1 LNHDA, CDR2 SQIVND (reference sequence). Trimming pared 1 base from V and 5 bases from J, leaving 12 bases between. CDR3 in DNA: TGTGCCAGTAGTATAGTTGGGCAGCCCTATCAGCCCCAGCATTTT. It codes for CASSIVGQPYQPQHF.

This rearrangement joins TRBV7-7 to TRBJ1-2; TRBD1 aligns across 8 bases. CDR3 length equals 12 residues. The germline V gene has CDR1 SSHAT and CDR2 FNYEAQ (reference sequence). V was pared by 9 bases and J by 12 bases, with 12 bases of the junction left unmatched. The CDR3 DNA sequence: TGTGCCAGTAGCAGGACAGGGAGGGGGGACACCTTC. Protein sequence: CASSRTGRGDTF.

This chain uses TRBV5-1 with TRBJ1-1; 8 bases agree with TRBD1. Trimming removed 2 bases from V and 4 bases from J; junction bases left unmatched: 4. Germline values: CDR1 SGHRS, CDR2 YFSETQ. CDR3 size: 14 residues. The CDR3 region is CASSFSTGGTEAFF. The CDR3 DNA sequence: TGCGCCAGCAGCTTCTCAACAGGGGGCACTGAAGCTTTCTTT.

This chain connects TRBV6-6 to TRBJ1-5; D is uncertain. Germline CDR1 is MNHNY and CDR2 is SVGAGI (reference sequence). V dropped 4 bases and J dropped 5 bases, with 6 bases sitting between them. The CDR3 is 12 residues long. CDR3 loop: CASSFEYQPQHF. CDR3 sequence (DNA): TGTGCCAGCAGTTTCGAGTATCAGCCCCAGCATTTT.

The V and J genes are TRBV5-5 and TRBJ2-7, with TRBD1 matching over 7 bases. CDR1 is SGHKS, CDR2 YYEKEE, per germline (reference sequence). J was trimmed by 6 bases and V by 6 bases; bases with no gene match: 9. CDR3 length equals 13 residues. CDR3: CASTAVAGGEQYV. For the CDR3, the DNA is TGTGCCAGCACTGCGGTGGCAGGGGGCGAGCAGTACGTC.

The chain is built from TRBV7-2 and TRBJ2-3, with 7 bases fitting TRBD1. The CDR3 consists of 17 residues. After removal of 4 bases from V and 0 bases from J, the junction contained 10 bases not matched to a gene. Germline CDR1 and CDR2: SGHTA and FQGNSA. The CDR3 loop reads CASSSNRGAASTDTQYF. DNA for the CDR3: TGTGCCAGCAGCTCGAACAGGGGAGCGGCCAGCACAGATACGCAGTATTTT.

Written as DNA, the CDR3 is TGTGCCAGCAGCTTATGGGGGGAAGGGGAGGGGGAGCAGTACTTC. This sequence encodes CASSLWGEGEGEQYF. The V and J genes are TRBV5-6 and TRBJ2-7, with TRBD2 matching over 7 bases. The CDR3 contains 15 residues. With 2 bases clipped from V and 7 bases from J, the junction kept 12 bases outside the gene matches. Germline assignment: CDR1 SGHDT and CDR2 YYEEEE.